The 27 T cell receptor beta chains in this list originate from one sample, sequenced in a study of T-cell reconstitution after alpha-beta-depleted transplantation in children. This sample's TCRbeta library carried unique molecular identifier barcodes. Each CDR3 protein gets one entry after TCRdb re-called the PCR reads with MiXCR. The table includes approximately 500,000 distinct CDR3 sequences, approximately 10% detected once. The sequencing used PBMCs, collected before TCRalphabeta/CD19-depleted stem cell transplant. The receptors shown here come from a child aged 2-9 years with inherited bone marrow failure, due to receive a stem cell transplant.

This chain joins TRBV6-1 and TRBJ2-7; D may be TRBD1 (6 bases). V lost 1 base and J 0 bases, leaving 13 bases between the germline ends. The CDR3 has 16 residues. Germline CDR1 is MNHNS and CDR2 is SASEGT. The CDR3 is CASSEEWQGSSYEQYF. Here the CDR3 DNA reads TGTGCCAGCAGTGAAGAATGGCAGGGGAGCTCCTACGAGCAGTACTTC.

This clonotype was seen repeatedly, ten times or more. The rearrangement joins TRBV2 to TRBJ2-1, with 10 bases fitting TRBD2. The CDR3 has 14 amino acids. The germline gives CDR1 SNHLY, CDR2 FYNNEI. The V and J ends lost 6 bases and 6 bases, in that order; junction bases with no gene match: 5. The chain's CDR3 is CASRGLARPNEQFF. The CDR3 region has the DNA TGTGCCAGCAGGGGACTAGCGAGGCCCAATGAGCAGTTCTTC. Variable domain in full (rest from reference TRBV2 and TRBJ2-1): EPEVTQTPSHQVTQMGQEVILRCVPISNHLYFYWYRQILGQKVEFLVSFYNNEISEKSEIFDDQFSVERPDGSNFTLKIRSTKLEDSAMYFCASRGLARPNEQFFGPGTRLTVL.

This clonotype has a count of ten or more. The V gene is TRBV7-9, the J gene TRBJ2-3, with no clear D. V lost 3 bases to trimming and J lost 4 bases, with 11 bases between them. CDR3 length: 14 amino acids. Germline CDR1 SEHNR, CDR2 FQNEAQ (reference sequence). CDR3 residues: CASSFSWDPDTQYF. The CDR3 DNA reads TGTGCCAGCAGCTTCAGCTGGGATCCAGATACGCAGTATTTT.

At least ten counts were recorded for this clonotype. The V call is TRBV12-5, the J call TRBJ2-7, with D perhaps matching TRBD2 (6 bases). From germline, CDR1 is LGHNT and CDR2 FRNRAP. The CDR3 loop spans 14 amino acids. V gave up 1 base and J gave up 6 bases, with 13 bases separating them. As DNA, the CDR3 is TGTGCTAGTGGTTTGGGACTAGTGTCTGGCGAGCAGTACTTC. This gives the protein CASGLGLVSGEQYF. The whole variable domain, remainder taken from reference TRBV12-5 and TRBJ2-7, is DARVTQTPRHKVTEMGQEVTMRCQPILGHNTVFWYRQTMMQGLELLAYFRNRAPLDDSGMPKDRFSAEMPDATLATLKIQPSEPRDSAVYFCASGLGLVSGEQYFGPGTRLTVT.

This clonotype was detected ten times or more. The J gene is TRBJ2-1, the V gene TRBV5-1; 10 bases map to TRBD1. Germline lookup yields CDR1 SGHRS and CDR2 YFSETQ. The CDR3 loop spans 15 amino acids. V trimming: 4 bases; J trimming: 7 bases; junction bases outside the gene matches: 8. In nucleotides, the CDR3 is TGCGCCAGCAGCAGCCGGGACAGGGGCGCGAATGAGCAGTTCTTC. Protein product: CASSSRDRGANEQFF.

This clonotype was counted ten times or more. The chain links TRBV9 to TRBJ2-1, with TRBD2 as a possible D gene (5 bases). This CDR3 has 15 amino acids. The V and J ends lost 3 bases and 2 bases respectively, with 12 bases between them. CDR1 and CDR2 (germline): SGDLS, YYNGEE. Here the CDR3 reads CASSGATGTYNEQFF. The CDR3 nucleotides read TGTGCCAGCAGCGGCGCCACGGGAACCTACAATGAGCAGTTCTTC.

Many counts were recorded for this clonotype. This sequence joins TRBV21-1 and TRBJ1-5. TRBV21-1 is noted as a pseudogene. This CDR3 is 13 amino acids long. In nucleotides, the CDR3 is TGTGCCAGCAGCGCTTATAGCAATCAGCCCCAGCATTTT. Residues: CASSAYSNQPQHF.

This clonotype was detected ten times or more. CDR3: CASSLKSGDQPQHF. The CDR3 DNA sequence: TGTGCCAGCAGCTTAAAGTCGGGGGATCAGCCCCAGCATTTT. V is TRBV7-2 and J is TRBJ1-5, with D perhaps matching TRBD1 (5 bases). The germline V gene has CDR1 SGHTA and CDR2 FQGNSA. The CDR3 has 14 residues. The V end lost 2 bases, the J end lost 5 bases, and 10 bases lay between the germline ends. Full variable domain (rest looked up from reference TRBV7-2 and TRBJ1-5): GAGVSQSPSNKVTEKGKDVELRCDPISGHTALYWYRQSLGQGLEFLIYFQGNSAPDKSGLPSDRFSAERTGGSVSTLTIQRTQQEDSAVYLCASSLKSGDQPQHFGDGTRLSIL.

At least ten counts were recorded for this clonotype. The V and J genes are TRBV28 and TRBJ2-3; 10 bases align to TRBD2. This CDR3 is built from 16 residues. Germline values: CDR1 MDHEN, CDR2 SYDVKM. V trimming: 6 bases; J trimming: 5 bases; junction bases outside the gene matches: 11. The chain's CDR3 is CASRTRTSGNVDTQYF. The CDR3 nucleotides read TGTGCCAGCAGGACCCGAACTAGCGGGAATGTAGATACGCAGTATTTT.

This clonotype was seen ten or more times. The chain carries TRBV12-3 or TRBV12-4 and TRBJ2-4; TRBD1 matches 8 bases. After removal of 8 bases from V and 8 bases from J, the junction contained 14 bases not matched to a gene. The CDR3 length is 15 residues. The CDR3 protein is CASGGTGTVLDIQYF. CDR3 sequence (DNA): TGTGCCAGCGGCGGGACAGGTACCGTCTTAGACATTCAGTACTTC.

The sample holds many counts of this clonotype. The rearrangement uses TRBV12-3 or TRBV12-4 and TRBJ2-5; no clear D gene. The CDR3 length is 13 residues. Trimming cost V 4 bases and J 3 bases, with 9 bases left between them. The CDR3 nucleotides read TGTGCCAGCAGTTGGTCTCGGGAAGAGACCCAGTACTTC. Translating gives CASSWSREETQYF.

Only one count was recorded for this clonotype. A read error may be the cause here, since a much bigger clone is one base away. The chain has TRBV30 and TRBJ2-7, with 7 positions matching TRBD1. Looked up from germline, CDR1 is GTSNPN and CDR2 is SVGIG (reference sequence). The CDR3 extends over 15 amino acids. DNA for the CDR3: TGTGCCTGGAGTGCGCAGGGGGATAGCTCCTACGACCAGTACTTC. Translation: CAWSAQGDSSYDQYF.

The V call is TRBV2, the J call TRBJ2-7; tentative D call: TRBD2 (5 bases). Germline CDR1 is SNHLY and CDR2 is FYNNEI. This CDR3 has 14 residues. V was clipped by 4 bases and J by 2 bases, with 12 bases between them. The CDR3 reads CASSGPLGTYEQYF. The DNA for the CDR3 is TGTGCCAGCAGTGGCCCCCTCGGGACCTACGAGCAGTACTTC.

This clonotype was detected only a few times. This chain joins TRBV4-3 and TRBJ2-7; D ambiguous. The CDR3 consists of 13 residues. V was trimmed by 2 bases and J by 3 bases, leaving 8 bases between them. Germline V gene sequence: CDR1 LGHNA, CDR2 YSLEER. The CDR3 is CASSQILHYEQYF. For the CDR3, the DNA is TGCGCCAGCAGCCAAATCCTTCACTACGAGCAGTACTTC.

This clonotype came up many times. The genes are TRBV7-9 and TRBJ2-1; 9 bases are a match to TRBD2. The germline V gene has CDR1 SEHNR and CDR2 FQNEAQ (reference sequence). The CDR3 sequence is 16 residues long. V was pared by 8 bases and J by 0 bases, with 8 bases of the junction left unmatched. CDR3 nucleotides: TGTGCCAGCTTTACTAGCGGGCATAGCTCCTACAATGAGCAGTTCTTC. This sequence encodes CASFTSGHSSYNEQFF.

This clonotype was found many times. The rearrangement links TRBV20-1 to TRBJ2-3; no reliable D call. V was pared by 0 bases and J by 11 bases, with 12 bases between. The germline V gene encodes CDR1 DFQATT and CDR2 SNEGSKA (reference sequence). The CDR3 has 12 residues. The CDR3, as DNA: TGCAGTGCTAGAGATATGATGGTTGAGCAGTATTTT. It codes for CSARDMMVEQYF.

This rearrangement joins TRBV18 to TRBJ2-4, with 7 bases aligning to TRBD2. Germline assignment: CDR1 KGHSH and CDR2 LQKENI. This CDR3 is 15 amino acids long. V lost 2 bases to trimming and J lost 4 bases; unmatched junction nucleotides: 5. The CDR3 DNA is TGTGCCAGCTCACCATTGGGGGGGGAGAAAAACATTCAGTACTTC. It translates to CASSPLGGEKNIQYF.

This clonotype was recorded a few times. V gene TRBV29-1 combines with J gene TRBJ2-2; 11 bases fit TRBD2. The V gene's germline CDR1 is SQVTM and CDR2 ANQGSEA. The V and J ends lost 0 bases and 4 bases, in that order; junction bases with no gene match: 7. The CDR3 contains 17 residues. The CDR3 region has the DNA TGCAGCGTTGAAGAAATACTAGCGGGAGTCAGCACCGGGGAGCTGTTTTTT. Translation gives CSVEEILAGVSTGELFF.

At least ten counts were recorded for this clonotype. CDR3 nucleotides: TGTGCCAGCAGTGAATTTGGGGGGGATCAGCCCCAGCATTTT. As protein: CASSEFGGDQPQHF. The gene calls are TRBV25-1 and TRBJ1-5; tentatively, D is TRBD1 (5 bases). V lost 1 base and J 5 bases, leaving 9 bases between the germline ends. Germline loops: CDR1 MGHDK, CDR2 SYGVNS. This CDR3 comprises 14 residues.

This clonotype was counted many times. The rearrangement joins TRBV20-1 to TRBJ1-4; D ambiguous. CDR1 is DFQATT, CDR2 SNEGSKA, per germline (reference sequence). V lost 0 bases, J lost 3 bases, and 11 bases lay in between. This CDR3 has 15 amino acids. CDR3 sequence reads: CSARDLPRANEKLFF. The CDR3 DNA follows: TGCAGTGCTAGAGACTTGCCTCGGGCTAATGAAAAACTGTTTTTT.

This clonotype has at least ten counts. The genes are TRBV9 and TRBJ2-1; 9 bases line up with TRBD2. This CDR3 is built from 17 residues. CDR1 SGDLS and CDR2 YYNGEE come from the germline V gene. Trimming cost V 0 bases and J 0 bases; bases outside gene matches: 4. DNA for the CDR3: TGTGCCAGCAGCGTAGCTATTAGCGGGAGCTCCTACAATGAGCAGTTCTTC. Translating it yields CASSVAISGSSYNEQFF. Combining the CDR3 with reference TRBV9 and TRBJ2-1 gives the whole variable domain DSGVTQTPKHLITATGQRVTLRCSPRSGDLSVYWYQQSLDQGLQFLIQYYNGEERAKGNILERFSAQQFPDLHSELNLSSLELGDSALYFCASSVAISGSSYNEQFFGPGTRLTVL.

In this sample, this clonotype turned up many times. The gene calls are TRBV5-1 and TRBJ1-5; 8 bases fit TRBD1. Trimming cost V 0 bases and J 7 bases; bases outside gene matches: 3. This CDR3 region has 14 residues. Germline CDR1 and CDR2: SGHRS and YFSETQ. The CDR3 region is CASSLEQGGQPQHF. The CDR3 DNA is TGCGCCAGCAGCTTGGAACAGGGGGGGCAGCCCCAGCATTTT.

This sequence joins TRBV2 and TRBJ2-7, with 9 bases lining up with TRBD1. Germline CDR1 reads SNHLY; CDR2 reads FYNNEI. This CDR3 comprises 15 residues. With V trimmed by 6 bases and J by 8 bases, 14 bases remained unmatched. The CDR3 region has the DNA TGTGCCAGCAGGAAGTGGGACAGGGCCGCTATAAAGCAGTACTTC. It encodes CASRKWDRAAIKQYF.

This clonotype was counted many times. The chain is built from TRBV27 and TRBJ2-3, with D uncertain. V dropped 4 bases and J dropped 4 bases, with 15 bases sitting between them. CDR1 and CDR2 (germline): MNHEY, SMNVEV (reference sequence). This CDR3 is 15 amino acids long. As DNA, the CDR3 is TGTGCCAGCAGTTCTTACTCCTCCCCGGCAGATACGCAGTATTTT. Translating gives CASSSYSSPADTQYF.

This clonotype was observed a few times. The chain combines TRBV15 with TRBJ2-3, with 8 bases matching TRBD2. CDR1 is LNHNV, CDR2 YYDKDF, per germline (reference sequence). This CDR3 contains 16 residues. The ends lost 5 bases at V and 4 bases at J; junction bases unmatched: 11. The CDR3, as DNA: TGTGCCACCAGCTCCCCGGCCGAGCGGGAGTCAGATACGCAGTATTTT. Translated, it gives CATSSPAERESDTQYF.

Details on this clonotype: A much more abundant neighbour one base away suggests this may be a read error. The CDR3 nucleotides read TGTGACAGCAGCCCGACTATACAGGAGACCCAGTACTTC. Translation gives CDSSPTIQETQYF. This chain connects TRBV27 to TRBJ2-5; a weak D match, TRBD2 (5 bases). The CDR3 is made up of 13 amino acids. The germline V gene has CDR1 MNHEY and CDR2 SMNVEV (reference sequence).

This clonotype came up once. With a much larger clone just one base away, this may be a read error. The chain recombines TRBV20-1 with TRBJ2-7; D uncertain. The CDR3 has 12 residues. Trimming left V 5 bases short and J 7 bases short, with 15 bases between. CDR1 is DFQATT and CDR2 is SNEGSKA in the germline V gene (reference sequence). CDR3 sequence reads: CSARSRGLEQYF. The CDR3 bases are TGCAGTGCTCGTTCGAGAGGTCTAGAGCAGTACTTC.